This is a list of T cell receptor beta chains from one sample in a study of regulatory T cells in long-lasting Graves disease. One entry per CDR3 protein, called by TCRdb with MiXCR from the multiplex PCR reads. Of roughly 500,000 distinct CDR3 sequences listed, less than 15% are singletons. This sample was also put to use in a study of T cells in Graves' hyperthyroidism and ophthalmopathy.

The sample here was peripheral blood mononuclear cells (PBMCs), taken at new diagnosis, from a patient treated with antithyroid drugs. These receptors were obtained from a man aged 25-45 years with Graves disease. Each CDR3 is given with its conserved first and last residue. The D gene is left open where the match is weak. Clone size is not always given. Where it is, it says once, few, many or a class for expanded clones.

d_gene	v_gene	abundance	j_gene	CDR3aa	CDR3nt
TRBD1	TRBV27	many	TRBJ1-1	CASRHRGQTNTEAFF	TGTGCCAGCAGACACCGGGGACAGACGAACACTGAAGCTTTCTTT
TRBD1	TRBV2	NA	TRBJ1-2	CASETIRDRGLYGYTF	TGTGCCAGCGAGACCATCCGGGACAGGGGGCTCTATGGCTACACCTTC
NA	TRBV7-6	few	TRBJ2-1	CASSFGGPWEAEVNEQFF	TGTGCCAGCAGCTTTGGGGGGCCCTGGGAAGCGGAAGTGAATGAGCAGTTCTTC
NA	TRBV7-2	many	TRBJ2-1	CASSSGTPSYNEQFF	TGTGCCAGCAGCTCTGGGACCCCCTCGTACAATGAGCAGTTCTTC
TRBD2	TRBV6-2/TRBV6-3	NA	TRBJ2-3	CASRREPSGSRDTQYF	TGTGCCAGCAGAAGAGAACCTAGCGGGAGTCGGGATACGCAGTATTTT
TRBD1	TRBV15	many	TRBJ1-2	CATSRVEGTGTQGSYGYTF	TGTGCCACCAGCAGAGTGGAAGGGACAGGGACCCAAGGATCCTATGGCTACACCTTC
NA	TRBV29-1	many	TRBJ2-3	CSVDLKKSDTQYF	TGCAGCGTTGACCTGAAGAAGTCCGATACGCAGTATTTT
TRBD2	TRBV12-3/TRBV12-4	NA	TRBJ2-1	CASSVGLADYNEQFF	TGTGCCAGCAGTGTGGGACTAGCGGACTACAATGAGCAGTTCTTC
NA	TRBV19	many	TRBJ1-2	CASREISDGYTF	TGTGCCAGTAGAGAAATCAGCGATGGCTACACCTTC
NA	TRBV20-1	NA	TRBJ1-1	CSGVTETRSNTEAFF	TGCAGTGGGGTAACCGAGACACGGTCGAACACTGAAGCTTTCTTT
NA	TRBV30	many	TRBJ1-2	CAWTKGPSNYGYTF	TGTGCCTGGACGAAGGGCCCCAGTAACTATGGCTACACCTTC
NA	TRBV6-1	many	TRBJ2-1	CASSDFTSFGEQFF	TGTGCCAGCAGTGATTTCACTAGTTTCGGTGAGCAGTTCTTC
TRBD1	TRBV20-1	many	TRBJ1-1	CKTGYTEAFF	TGCAAGACAGGGTACACTGAAGCTTTCTTT
TRBD1	TRBV29-1	many	TRBJ2-7	CSVAGTVGTYF	TGCAGCGTTGCCGGGACAGTGGGGACGTACTTC
NA	TRBV5-1	many	TRBJ2-7	CASSWGPTGEQYF	TGTGCCAGCAGTTGGGGACCGACTGGCGAGCAGTACTTC
NA	TRBV20-1	many	TRBJ2-7	CSARDEPYEQYF	TGCAGTGCTAGAGATGAACCATACGAGCAGTACTTC
TRBD2	TRBV20-1	NA	TRBJ2-7	CSARDGTSDSYEQYF	TGCAGTGCTAGGGACGGGACTAGCGACTCCTACGAGCAGTACTTC
NA	TRBV12-3/TRBV12-4	many	TRBJ2-5	CASGRGPEETQYF	TGTGCCAGCGGGCGGGGGCCGGAAGAGACCCAGTACTTC
NA	TRBV20-1	few	TRBJ2-2	CSGAAPDTGELFF	TGCAGTGGGGCGGCTCCGGACACCGGGGAGCTGTTTTTT
NA	TRBV12-3/TRBV12-4	many	TRBJ2-3	CASSLLAGTDTQYF	TGTGCCAGCAGTTTACTAGCAGGCACAGATACGCAGTATTTT
NA	TRBV19	NA	TRBJ1-5	CASSNSNRAHPGSQPQHF	TGTGCCAGTAGTAACAGCAATCGGGCCCATCCGGGCAGTCAGCCCCAGCATTTT
TRBD1	TRBV15	NA	TRBJ2-7	CATSRTGGFYEQYF	TGTGCCACCAGCCGGACAGGGGGCTTCTACGAGCAGTACTTC
NA	TRBV28	NA	TRBJ1-4	CASTGGGGVEKLFF	TGTGCCAGCACTGGAGGCGGGGGGGTTGAAAAACTGTTTTTT